This is a list of T cell receptor beta chains from one sample in a study of circulating and synovial CD4+ cells in juvenile arthritis. Sequencing was performed with immunoSEQ multiplex PCR; in TCRdb, only in-frame clones are kept and a portion is missing. Of 15,000 or so clones listed, about 93% were seen once; the top ten hold 0.6% to 0.75%. Sequencing used CD4+ T cells from blood. These receptors all stem from a human donor with juvenile idiopathic arthritis. Each CDR3 is given with its conserved first and last residue. A D gene is named only where the DNA matches it firmly. For some rows the clone size is stated as once, few or many, or as a class when expanded; others skip it.

CDR3 DNA: TGTGCCAGCTCACCACTCTCTCGGCGGGGGAACACCGGGGAGCTGTTTTTT
CDR3 protein: CASSPLSRRGNTGELFF
V gene: TRBV18
D gene: -
J gene: TRBJ2-2
clone size: few

CDR3 DNA: TGTGCCAGCAGTCTGCGGGAGGCGAGGTACAATGAGCAGTTCTTC
CDR3 protein: CASSLREARYNEQFF
V gene: TRBV6-4
D gene: TRBD2
J gene: TRBJ2-1
clone size: -

CDR3 DNA: TGTGCCAGCACCGAAACAGGGCAAAATAACTATGGCTACACCTTC
CDR3 protein: CASTETGQNNYGYTF
V gene: TRBV9
D gene: -
J gene: TRBJ1-2
clone size: -

CDR3 DNA: TGTGCCATCAGTGAGTCTCCTAGCGCCCCCTACGAGCAGTACTTC
CDR3 protein: CAISESPSAPYEQYF
V gene: TRBV10-3
D gene: -
J gene: TRBJ2-7
clone size: -

CDR3 DNA: TGTGCCAGCAGCCCATATGGGTCCAGGGGCTCCTACGAGCAGTACTTC
CDR3 protein: CASSPYGSRGSYEQYF
V gene: TRBV7-3
D gene: -
J gene: TRBJ2-7
clone size: -

CDR3 DNA: TGTGCCAGCACAAAAAGGGCCCTTGTGGGGGGGGCTGGGGCCAACGTCCTGACTTTC
CDR3 protein: CASTKRALVGGAGANVLTF
V gene: TRBV7-2
D gene: TRBD2
J gene: TRBJ2-6
clone size: -

CDR3 DNA: TGTGCCAGCAGCCGGGACAGCGTCTATGGCTACACCTTC
CDR3 protein: CASSRDSVYGYTF
V gene: TRBV6-1
D gene: TRBD1
J gene: TRBJ1-2
clone size: once

CDR3 DNA: TGTGCCTGGACCCGGGACAGCGGAACTAATGAAAAACTGTTTTTT
CDR3 protein: CAWTRDSGTNEKLFF
V gene: TRBV30
D gene: TRBD1
J gene: TRBJ1-4
clone size: -

CDR3 DNA: TGTGCCAGTAGCCAAGACAGGGGTCTGTACTTC
CDR3 protein: CASSQDRGLYF
V gene: TRBV19
D gene: TRBD1
J gene: TRBJ2-5
clone size: -

CDR3 DNA: TGTGCCAGCAGCTCTAGCAGGTTTGGCGATGGCTACACCTTC
CDR3 protein: CASSSSRFGDGYTF
V gene: TRBV7-9
D gene: -
J gene: TRBJ1-2
clone size: once

CDR3 DNA: TGTGCCAGCAGTTACTCAGAGGGAATCGAGCAGTACTTC
CDR3 protein: CASSYSEGIEQYF
V gene: TRBV6-6
D gene: -
J gene: TRBJ2-7
clone size: once

CDR3 DNA: TGTGCCAGCAGCCCAACAGTTGCTGGAAACACCATATATTTT
CDR3 protein: CASSPTVAGNTIYF
V gene: TRBV7-9
D gene: -
J gene: TRBJ1-3
clone size: -

CDR3 DNA: TGCGCCAGCAGCTTGCAGTTGACAGGGAACACTGAAGCTTTCTTT
CDR3 protein: CASSLQLTGNTEAFF
V gene: TRBV5-1
D gene: -
J gene: TRBJ1-1
clone size: -

CDR3 DNA: TGTGCCAGCAGCTTGGACAGGGGGGTTGGTCAGCCCCAGCATTTT
CDR3 protein: CASSLDRGVGQPQHF
V gene: TRBV5-4
D gene: TRBD1
J gene: TRBJ1-5
clone size: -

CDR3 DNA: TGCGCCAGCAGTCCAGCGGGGGACGGCTCTGCGACCCAGTACTTC
CDR3 protein: CASSPAGDGSATQYF
V gene: TRBV10-1
D gene: TRBD2
J gene: TRBJ2-5
clone size: -

CDR3 DNA: TGTGCCAGTAGCATACGGGACAGGGGGTCCTACAATGAGCAGTTCTTC
CDR3 protein: CASSIRDRGSYNEQFF
V gene: TRBV19
D gene: TRBD1
J gene: TRBJ2-1
clone size: -

CDR3 DNA: TGTGCCTGGGGTCGCACTCCCTCAACGTATTTT
CDR3 protein: CAWGRTPSTYF
V gene: TRBV30
D gene: -
J gene: TRBJ2-3
clone size: once

CDR3 DNA: TGTGCCAGCAGCCTCGCGAGGGGGATAGCATTCTCTGGAAACACCATATATTTT
CDR3 protein: CASSLARGIAFSGNTIYF
V gene: TRBV5-8
D gene: -
J gene: TRBJ1-3
clone size: -

CDR3 DNA: TGTGCCAGCAGCTTCTTTACAGGGAGAGGTGAAAAACTGTTTTTT
CDR3 protein: CASSFFTGRGEKLFF
V gene: TRBV7-2
D gene: -
J gene: TRBJ1-4
clone size: -

CDR3 DNA: TGTGCCAGCAGTTTCGCGGAGAGGGGGCGCAGGGACTACGAGCAGTACTTC
CDR3 protein: CASSFAERGRRDYEQYF
V gene: TRBV27
D gene: TRBD1
J gene: TRBJ2-7
clone size: -

CDR3 DNA: TGTGCCAGCAGCGTAGACTACAAGAGCACAGATACGCAGTATTTT
CDR3 protein: CASSVDYKSTDTQYF
V gene: TRBV9
D gene: -
J gene: TRBJ2-3
clone size: -

CDR3 DNA: TGTGCCAGCCGCCTAGCATCTGCAGAGACCCAGTACTTC
CDR3 protein: CASRLASAETQYF
V gene: TRBV2
D gene: -
J gene: TRBJ2-5
clone size: -